This T cell receptor (beta chain) was sequenced in a study of blood T cells in healthy people across ages. Germline CDR1 and CDR2: MNHNY and SVGAGI (reference sequence). The CDR3 spans 14 residues. Deletions cut 6 bases from V and 0 bases from J, with 11 bases between. With a J-beta primer mix and a sample-barcoded 5' primer, a second PCR ran about 6 to 11 cycles. Every cDNA was tagged by a template-switch adaptor with 12 random nucleotides. MiXCR, applied by TCRdb to the 5' RACE reads, yields one record per CDR3 protein. The sample lists approximately 810,000 distinct CDR3 sequences; less than 35% were seen once.

The sequencing sample was made of blood. The sequence was obtained from a woman aged 80 or over in good health. The V gene is TRBV6-6, the J gene TRBJ1-1, with no clear D. The CDR3 nucleotides read TGTGCCAGCAGCCCGGAAGCATTGAACACTGAAGCTTTCTTT. It codes for CASSPEALNTEAFF.